What follows is one T cell receptor beta chain and its context. What it binds is not known. Noted time point: cycle 4 day 1 (C4D1), after five to seven weeks of nivolumab. Relapse after autologous stem cell transplantation occurred in every patient, and brentuximab vedotin exposure varied. Researchers pulled CD8+ T cells out of thawed PBMCs using magnetic negative selection. Here immunoSEQ multiplex PCR was the method, and the copy in TCRdb shows in-frame clones only, minus some. Of about 20,000 clones in the sample, roughly 84% are singletons; the top ten hold around 7.3%. This record comes from a study of PD-1 blockade in classical Hodgkin lymphoma. General observations from the study: CD4+ TCR diversity climbed significantly by C4D1, unlike CD8+ TCR diversity. Reports described newly diagnosed patients as having lower baseline TCR diversity than healthy donors.

The CDR3 is made up of 16 amino acids. Germline loops: CDR1 MNHEY, CDR2 SVGAGI. Trimming cost V 2 bases and J 0 bases, with 14 bases left between them. This sample comprised CD8+ T cells from blood, obtained before the fourth cycle of nivolumab. This receptor was taken from a human donor with classical Hodgkin lymphoma. The rearrangement joins TRBV6-5 to TRBJ2-7; unclear D gene. CDR3 in DNA: TGTGCCAGCAGTTACCCAAGGGAAGATGGCTCCTACGAGCAGTACTTC. Its protein product is CASSYPREDGSYEQYF.